The present T cell receptor beta chain was sequenced within a study of cytomegalovirus exposure and HLA in healthy donors. Primers included in the PCR were 60 Vbeta and 13 Jbeta primers. The method was immunoSEQ multiplex PCR; TCRdb's version includes in-frame clones alone and lacks a portion of them. The sample has some 110,000 clones; around 78% are singletons. Sequences were obtained from PBMCs. The clonotype comes from a middle-aged man in good health and CMV-seronegative.

This chain's CDR3 is CASSELPNRGVGIGYTF. CDR3 DNA: TGCGCCAGCAGCGAATTACCCAACCGGGGAGTCGGGATCGGCTACACCTTC. The chain combines TRBV5-1 with TRBJ1-2; D not certain. The germline gives CDR1 SGHRS, CDR2 YFSETQ. The CDR3 extends over 17 amino acids. Trimming removed 4 bases at V and 8 bases at J, with 27 bases between. Drawing the rest from reference TRBV5-1 and TRBJ1-2, the complete variable domain is KAGVTQTPRYLIKTRGQQVTLSCSPISGHRSVSWYQQTPGQGLQFLFEYFSETQRNKGNFPGRFSGRQFSNSRSEMNVSTLELGDSALYLCASSELPNRGVGIGYTFGSGTRLTVV.